One and the same sample provided the 26 T cell receptor beta chains below, sequenced in a study of blood T cell repertoires in COVID-19. Libraries were prepared by immunoSEQ multiplex PCR; TCRdb keeps only in-frame clonotypes and omits some of them. This sample has some 150,000 clones, with around 89% found just once. Source material: PBMCs or T cells enriched from blood (not recorded which). The receptors were gathered from a young woman with acute COVID-19.

V is TRBV18 and J is TRBJ2-3; D might be TRBD1 (5 bases). The V end lost 2 bases, the J end lost 2 bases, and 11 bases lay between the germline ends. Germline V lookup: CDR1 KGHSH, CDR2 LQKENI. This CDR3 is built from 15 residues. DNA for the CDR3: TGTGCCAGCTCACCATCTTTCAGGGACACAGATACGCAGTATTTT. Amino acids: CASSPSFRDTDTQYF. The whole variable domain, filled in from reference TRBV18 and TRBJ2-3, reads NAGVMQNPRHLVRRRGQEARLRCSPMKGHSHVYWYRQLPEEGLKFMVYLQKENIIDESGMPKERFSAEFPKEGPSILRIQQVVRGDSAAYFCASSPSFRDTDTQYFGPGTRLTVL.

This sequence joins TRBV9 and TRBJ2-5; TRBD2 matches 7 bases. J lost 5 bases, V lost 4 bases, and 5 bases had no gene match. Per germline, CDR1 SGDLS and CDR2 YYNGEE. The CDR3 runs to 13 residues. This chain's CDR3 is CASSLNGRETQYF. The CDR3 DNA reads TGTGCCAGCAGCTTGAACGGGAGGGAGACCCAGTACTTC.

This clone was seen only a few times. V and J are TRBV24-1 and TRBJ1-1; 7 bases align to TRBD1. The V and J ends lost 3 bases and 7 bases, in that order; junction bases with no gene match: 4. The CDR3 has 13 amino acids. Germline lookup yields CDR1 KGHDR and CDR2 SFDVKD. CDR3 coding DNA: TGTGCCACCAGTGATCCTGGGACAGATGAAGCTTTCTTT. It codes for CATSDPGTDEAFF.

V is TRBV5-1 and J is TRBJ1-1; D unclear. V was cut by 0 bases and J by 1 base, with 4 bases left in between. From germline, CDR1 is SGHRS and CDR2 YFSETQ. There are 13 residues in the CDR3. The CDR3 region has the DNA TGCGCCAGCAGCTTGGAACAGAACACTGAAGCTTTCTTT. Its translation: CASSLEQNTEAFF.

The genes are TRBV27 and TRBJ2-1; 8 nucleotides match TRBD2. Trimming removed 5 bases from V and 2 bases from J; junction bases left unmatched: 11. CDR1 is MNHEY, CDR2 SMNVEV, per germline (reference sequence). This CDR3 has 17 residues. The CDR3 DNA is TGTGCCAGCAGTACCCTTCCCAGCGGGAGCGCCTACAATGAGCAGTTCTTC. As protein: CASSTLPSGSAYNEQFF.

The rearrangement uses TRBV5-4 and TRBJ2-2; D is possibly TRBD1 (5 bases). The CDR3 is made up of 15 amino acids. Germline loops: CDR1 SGHNT, CDR2 YYREEE (reference sequence). Trimming pared 4 bases from V and 2 bases from J, leaving 12 bases between. This CDR3 is CASSRQTLNTGELFF. The CDR3 DNA sequence: TGTGCCAGCAGCCGACAGACCCTTAACACCGGGGAGCTGTTTTTT.

The V call is TRBV24-1, the J call TRBJ2-7; the D is unclear. The CDR3 runs 12 residues. CDR1 KGHDR and CDR2 SFDVKD come from the germline V gene. Trimming left V 5 bases short and J 3 bases short, with 7 bases between. The CDR3 is CATSGPSYEQYF. For the CDR3, the DNA is TGTGCCACCAGTGGACCTAGCTACGAGCAGTACTTC.

The V and J genes are TRBV7-2 and TRBJ2-2; tentative D call: TRBD1 (5 bases). The CDR3 extends over 15 amino acids. The germline V gene has CDR1 SGHTA and CDR2 FQGNSA. V dropped 3 bases and J dropped 4 bases, with 12 bases sitting between them. CDR3 amino acids: CASSFFRVGTGELFF. The CDR3 coding sequence is TGTGCCAGCAGCTTTTTCAGGGTGGGCACCGGGGAGCTGTTTTTT. Full variable domain (rest looked up from reference TRBV7-2 and TRBJ2-2): GAGVSQSPSNKVTEKGKDVELRCDPISGHTALYWYRQSLGQGLEFLIYFQGNSAPDKSGLPSDRFSAERTGGSVSTLTIQRTQQEDSAVYLCASSFFRVGTGELFFGEGSRLTVL.

The J gene is TRBJ2-5, the V gene TRBV6-1; 10 positions agree with TRBD2. Losses at the gene ends were 0 bases for V and 2 bases for J; bases not matched to a gene: 0. Per germline, CDR1 MNHNS and CDR2 SASEGT. The CDR3 length is 15 residues. CDR3: CASSEAAGGQETQYF. The DNA for the CDR3 is TGTGCCAGCAGTGAAGCAGCGGGAGGGCAAGAGACCCAGTACTTC.

The rearrangement uses TRBV6-7 and TRBJ1-3; D is uncertain. TRBV6-7 qualifies as an ORF whose function is uncertain. This CDR3 comprises 17 residues. Trimming left V 0 bases short and J 0 bases short, with 12 bases between. CDR3 sequence: CASSYSFAFSSGNTIYF. DNA of the CDR3: TGTGCCAGCAGTTACTCGTTTGCTTTCAGCTCTGGAAACACCATATATTTT.

The genes are TRBV19 and TRBJ2-7, with D perhaps matching TRBD2 (6 bases). V was cut by 6 bases and J by 1 base, with 13 bases left in between. Germline V gene sequence: CDR1 LNHDA, CDR2 SQIVND (reference sequence). The CDR3 consists of 14 residues. CDR3 DNA sequence: TGTGCCAGTAGACAGTGGGGGGAGTCCTACGAGCAGTACTTC. This encodes CASRQWGESYEQYF.

The CDR3 DNA reads TGTGCCAGCAGCTACGACTCCGGGACAGAACTTTACGAGCAGTACTTC. Translation gives CASSYDSGTELYEQYF. The chain has TRBV3-1 (or the pseudogene TRBV3-2) and TRBJ2-7; TRBD1 agrees at 7 bases. After removal of 5 bases from V and 4 bases from J, the junction contained 14 bases not matched to a gene. The germline gives CDR1 LGHDT, CDR2 YNNKEL (reference sequence). The CDR3 length is 16 residues.

The chain combines TRBV4-3 with TRBJ2-2; D possibly corresponds to TRBD1 (6 bases). CDR1 LGHNA and CDR2 YSLEER come from the germline V gene. The length of the CDR3 is 16 residues. Trimming stripped 3 bases from V and 7 bases from J, with 18 bases between. The CDR3 sequence is CASSQDRTGIHGELFF. The CDR3 DNA follows: TGCGCCAGCAGCCAGGACCGAACAGGGATTCACGGGGAGCTGTTTTTT.

The chain carries TRBV18 and TRBJ2-3, with 7 nucleotides matching TRBD1. The germline V gene encodes CDR1 KGHSH and CDR2 LQKENI. V lost 0 bases and J lost 0; bases outside the gene matches: 3. The CDR3 totals 16 residues. The CDR3 protein is CASSPPGTASTDTQYF. Here the CDR3 DNA reads TGTGCCAGCTCACCACCAGGGACAGCAAGCACAGATACGCAGTATTTT.

The genes are TRBV30 and TRBJ2-1; 7 positions match TRBD2. V was clipped by 0 bases and J by 5 bases; unmatched bases: 10. CDR3 size: 16 residues. The germline gives CDR1 GTSNPN, CDR2 SVGIG (reference sequence). The CDR3: CAWSVGSSGLNNEQFF. The CDR3, as DNA: TGTGCCTGGAGTGTAGGGTCTAGCGGCTTGAACAATGAGCAGTTCTTC.

This rearrangement joins TRBV29-1 to TRBJ2-3, with unresolved D. CDR1 is SQVTM and CDR2 is ANQGSEA in the germline V gene. The CDR3 is 15 amino acids. Between the trimmed V and J ends, which lost 7 bases and 1 base, there was a span of 18 bases. As DNA, the CDR3 is TGCAGCGGCCTCGACTCCACCTCAGGCACAGATACGCAGTATTTT. It encodes CSGLDSTSGTDTQYF.

This rearrangement joins TRBV6-5 to TRBJ2-3; tentatively, D is TRBD1 (6 bases). The germline V gene encodes CDR1 MNHEY and CDR2 SVGAGI. The CDR3 length is 16 residues. The ends were cut back, 0 bases at V and 1 base at J, with 11 bases in the middle. CDR3 nucleotide sequence: TGTGCCAGCAGTTACTCGGCAGGGGCCGGCACAGATACGCAGTATTTT. Its translation: CASSYSAGAGTDTQYF.

V and J are TRBV7-3 and TRBJ2-7, with 7 bases identical to TRBD1. Germline trimming cut 2 bases from V and 2 bases from J; bases unmatched to any gene: 18. Looked up from germline, CDR1 is SGHTA and CDR2 is FQGTGA. This CDR3 has 19 residues. The CDR3 DNA is TGTGCCAGCAGCTTAGGCGGAAAGGGGGCCCAGACCCTCCCCTACGAGCAGTACTTC. Translated, it gives CASSLGGKGAQTLPYEQYF.

The V and J genes are TRBV27 and TRBJ2-2; TRBD1 is a possible D gene (6 bases). This CDR3 comprises 15 residues. CDR1 MNHEY and CDR2 SMNVEV come from the germline V gene (reference sequence). The V end was cut by 4 bases, the J end by 6 bases, with 15 bases between. CDR3 loop: CASSSLQGLAGELFF. The CDR3 DNA sequence: TGTGCCAGCAGTTCACTACAGGGTTTGGCCGGGGAGCTGTTTTTT.

The CDR3 nucleotides are TGTGCCAGCAGCCGTTCGGGACTAGGGGACGAGCAGTACTTC. Protein: CASSRSGLGDEQYF. This chain links TRBV4-2 with TRBJ2-7; 8 nucleotides align to TRBD2. Unmatched junction bases numbered 7, after V lost 4 bases and J lost 5 bases. Per germline, CDR1 LGHNA and CDR2 YNFKEQ. The CDR3 spans 14 residues.

The V call is TRBV6-5, the J call TRBJ1-2; no definite D call. Germline CDR1 reads MNHEY; CDR2 reads SVGAGI. With 2 bases removed from V and 2 bases from J, the gap between germline ends came to 6 bases. The CDR3 runs 13 residues. In DNA, the CDR3 is TGTGCCAGCAGTTACGCGGGGAACTATGGCTACACCTTC. It encodes CASSYAGNYGYTF.

The chain combines TRBV5-1 with TRBJ1-4; D not certain. The length of the CDR3 is 15 residues. Per the germline V gene, CDR1 is SGHRS and CDR2 is YFSETQ. V was cut by 0 bases and J by 8 bases, with 14 bases left in between. The CDR3 spells CASSLAGTYEEKLFF. The CDR3 DNA sequence: TGCGCCAGCAGCTTGGCGGGTACCTACGAAGAAAAACTGTTTTTT.

J is TRBJ2-5 and V is TRBV4-3; D remains unclear. V shed 0 bases and J shed 3 bases, with 8 bases lying between them. Germline-derived CDR1 and CDR2 are LGHNA and YSLEER. CDR3 length equals 14 residues. CDR3 DNA sequence: TGCGCCAGCAGCCAAGACGGCGGAGAAGAGACCCAGTACTTC. Its protein is CASSQDGGEETQYF.

The CDR3 protein is CASSGLAGGGEQFF. The DNA of the CDR3 is TGTGCCAGCAGCGGACTAGCGGGAGGGGGTGAGCAGTTCTTC. V gene TRBV6-4 combines with J gene TRBJ2-1; TRBD2 matches at 15 bases. The CDR3 extends over 14 amino acids. Germline V lookup: CDR1 MRHNA, CDR2 SNTAGT. V shed 6 bases, J shed 9 bases, and the junction held 3 bases outside the gene matches.

The chain uses TRBV28 and TRBJ1-2, with 9 bases fitting TRBD1. This CDR3 has 17 amino acids. Germline V gene lookup returns CDR1 MDHEN and CDR2 SYDVKM. With V trimmed by 1 base and J by 4 bases, 10 bases remained unmatched. CDR3 DNA sequence: TGTGCCAGCAGTTTATACGGGACAGGGACCACTAGCTATGGCTACACCTTC. This sequence encodes CASSLYGTGTTSYGYTF.

The J gene is TRBJ1-2, the V gene TRBV2; D is unclear. Germline V gene lookup returns CDR1 SNHLY and CDR2 FYNNEI. CDR3 length: 12 residues. V lost 8 bases and J lost 2, with 9 bases in between. The CDR3 protein is CASEEQNYGYTF. The CDR3 nucleotides are TGTGCCAGCGAAGAGCAAAACTATGGCTACACCTTC. The full variable domain, its missing parts supplied by reference TRBV2 and TRBJ1-2, is EPEVTQTPSHQVTQMGQEVILRCVPISNHLYFYWYRQILGQKVEFLVSFYNNEISEKSEIFDDQFSVERPDGSNFTLKIRSTKLEDSAMYFCASEEQNYGYTFGSGTRLTVV.